The 20 T cell receptor beta chains below all came from one sample that was sequenced in a study of tumor-infiltrating lymphocytes in primary liver carcinoma. Both blood RNA, taken from unsorted whole blood, and germline DNA were extracted. The authors made TCR beta cDNA from roughly 480 ng total RNA with a constant-region primer. Libraries for TCR beta were built through three nested multiplex PCR rounds, which together made up a slightly modified ARM-PCR procedure. TRBV1-TRBV30 forward primers paired with a C-beta reverse primer were used in the first two PCR rounds, which ran roughly 11 cycles each. From the multiplex PCR reads, TCRdb called clonotypes with MiXCR, one entry per CDR3 protein. This sample has nearly 200,000 distinct CDR3 sequences, with roughly two thirds found just once. Sequenced input: peripheral blood. These receptors all come from a woman aged 55-69 years with primary liver carcinoma and hepatitis B virus infection.

In the case of this clonotype: At one end the junction does not follow the germline gene, possibly because of a read error. The chain uses TRBV6-5 and TRBJ2-2; 9 positions match TRBD1. Germline values: CDR1 MNHEY, CDR2 SVGAGI. The CDR3 covers 15 residues. The CDR3 DNA reads as TGTGTCAGCAGTACTTACAGGGGGCTCACCGGGGAGCTGTTTTTT. It specifies CVSSTYRGLTGELFF.

Notes on this clonotype: A junction end diverges from the germline sequence, so it may reflect a read error. The rearrangement uses TRBV7-9 and TRBJ1-1; no reliable D call. The germline gives CDR1 SEHNR, CDR2 FQNEAQ (reference sequence). CDR3 length: 15 amino acids. In DNA, the CDR3 is TGTGCCAGCAGCCCCCCGATAGGCTCTAACACTGAAGCTTTATTT. As protein: CASSPPIGSNTEALF. The complete variable domain, with remaining parts taken from reference TRBV7-9 and TRBJ1-1, reads DTGVSQNPRHKITKRGQNVTFRCDPISEHNRLYWYRQTLGQGPEFLTYFQNEAQLEKSRLLSDRFSAERPKGSFSTLEIQRTEQGDSAMYLCASSPPIGSNTEALFGQGTRLTVV.

The rearrangement joins TRBV7-9 to TRBJ2-1, with D uncertain. The CDR3 is made up of 15 amino acids. V was clipped by 5 bases and J by 10 bases, with 21 bases between them. Germline lookup yields CDR1 SEHNR and CDR2 FQNEAQ (reference sequence). The CDR3 is CASSPSATPGLEQFF. DNA for the CDR3: TGTGCCAGCAGCCCGTCGGCTACCCCAGGTCTCGAGCAGTTCTTC.

At least ten counts were recorded for this clonotype. This chain links TRBV7-9 with TRBJ2-1; 13 positions agree with TRBD2. Germline assignment: CDR1 SEHNR and CDR2 FQNEAQ (reference sequence). The CDR3 is 18 amino acids. Unmatched junction bases numbered 15, after V lost 6 bases and J lost 7 bases. CDR3 nucleotide sequence: TGTGCCAGCAGACACTTACTAGCGGGAGGGCCGAAGTTGAATGAGCAGTTCTTC. It specifies CASRHLLAGGPKLNEQFF. Combining the CDR3 with reference TRBV7-9 and TRBJ2-1 gives the whole variable domain DTGVSQNPRHKITKRGQNVTFRCDPISEHNRLYWYRQTLGQGPEFLTYFQNEAQLEKSRLLSDRFSAERPKGSFSTLEIQRTEQGDSAMYLCASRHLLAGGPKLNEQFFGPGTRLTVL.

As concerns this clonotype: A single base separates this from a much larger clone, so it may be a read error. The J gene is TRBJ2-2, the V gene TRBV6-1, with D tentatively TRBD2 (5 bases). Germline loops: CDR1 MNHNS, CDR2 SASEGT. The CDR3 extends over 14 amino acids. Trimming cost V 7 bases and J 7 bases, with 16 bases left between them. Here the CDR3 reads CASNGLSRGGELFF. Here the CDR3 DNA reads TGTGCCAGCAACGGACTCAGTCGAGGCGGGGAGCTGTTTTTT.

The count of this clonotype is one. An end of the junction does not agree with germline; a read error may underlie this. The chain joins TRBV14 to TRBJ1-4; D gene ambiguous. Germline-derived CDR1 and CDR2 are SGHDN and FVKESK. CDR3 length equals 12 residues. This CDR3 is CASNQGIGKLFF. The CDR3, as DNA: TGTGCCAGCAACCAAGGGATCGGAAAACTGTTTTTT.

This clonotype was counted ten times or more. The chain couples TRBV4-1 to TRBJ1-4; D is perhaps TRBD1 (5 bases). The CDR3 totals 16 residues. V lost 6 bases and J lost 7, with 21 bases in between. Looked up from germline, CDR1 is MGHRA and CDR2 is YSYEKL. CDR3 coding DNA: TGCGCCAGCAGAAAACTGGGGGGGGGAGGCAGTGAAAAACTGTTTTTT. The encoded protein is CASRKLGGGGSEKLFF.

Note on this clonotype: A read error may explain this, as a much larger clone is one base away. CDR3 sequence reads: CTSAGVEGRQETQYF. CDR3 in DNA: TGCACCAGCGCTGGGGTGGAGGGCCGACAAGAGACCCAGTACTTC. V usage is TRBV4-1 and J usage is TRBJ2-5; the D gene is possibly TRBD2 (6 bases). The germline V gene encodes CDR1 MGHRA and CDR2 YSYEKL. The CDR3 spans 15 residues.

As regards this clonotype: At one end the junction does not follow the germline gene, possibly because of a read error. The J gene is TRBJ1-2, the V gene TRBV6-1, with 8 positions matching TRBD1. Germline lookup yields CDR1 MNHNS and CDR2 SASEGT. The CDR3 totals 14 residues. CDR3 sequence reads: CASNENRDRNGYTF. CDR3 sequence (DNA): TGTGCCAGCAATGAAAACCGGGACAGGAATGGCTACACCTTC.

Worth noting for this clonotype: An end of the junction differs from the germline gene, which may be a read error. This chain joins TRBV5-4 and TRBJ2-7; 8 positions match TRBD2. Looked up from germline, CDR1 is SGHNT and CDR2 is YYREEE (reference sequence). This CDR3 has 14 residues. The CDR3 region has the DNA TGTGCCATCAGCTCGGGGACTAGAAGCTACGAGCAGTACTTC. Its protein product is CAISSGTRSYEQYF.

J is TRBJ2-1 and V is TRBV28; unclear D gene. This CDR3 comprises 14 residues. V lost 4 bases and J lost 4, with 11 bases in between. Per germline, CDR1 MDHEN and CDR2 SYDVKM. The CDR3 nucleotides read TGTGCCAGCAGTTCCCGCGGCTTGTACAATGAGCAGTTCTTC. Translated, it gives CASSSRGLYNEQFF.

Worth noting for this clonotype: Its ends do not fully match the called genes, so a read error is possible. This chain uses TRBV5-6 with TRBJ2-5; D possibly matches TRBD1 or TRBD2 (5 bases each). This CDR3 is built from 17 residues. CDR1 and CDR2 from the germline V gene are SGHDT and YYEEEE. The DNA of the CDR3 is TGTGCCAGGAGCTTGGGGCAGGGAGCCCGTAGCCTAGAGACCCAGTACTTC. This codes for CARSLGQGARSLETQYF.

About this clonotype itself: An end of the junction differs from the germline gene, which may be a read error. The chain combines TRBV13 with TRBJ2-7; 12 nucleotides agree with TRBD2. The CDR3 consists of 17 residues. CDR1 is PRHDT, CDR2 FYEKMQ, per germline (reference sequence). As DNA, the CDR3 is TGTGCCTGCAGCTTCACTGGACTAGCGGGATACTCCTACGAGCAGTACTTC. This codes for CACSFTGLAGYSYEQYF.

This clonotype was detected a few times. The chain joins TRBV5-1 to TRBJ2-7; D is unclear. CDR3 length: 14 amino acids. Germline lookup yields CDR1 SGHRS and CDR2 YFSETQ. With 0 bases removed from V and 2 bases from J, the gap between germline ends came to 9 bases. As DNA, the CDR3 is TGCGCCAGCAGCTTGGCTACCTCCGCCTACGAGCAGTACTTC. This encodes CASSLATSAYEQYF.

Worth noting for this clonotype: This sequence may be a read error, since a much larger clone differs from it by one base. This sequence joins TRBV6-5 and TRBJ2-1, with D perhaps TRBD1 (6 bases). There are 13 residues in the CDR3. Germline V lookup: CDR1 MNHEY, CDR2 SVGAGI. The V end was cut by 5 bases, the J end by 7 bases, with 12 bases between. For the CDR3, the DNA is TGTGCCAGCAGTACAGGGCCAGGGAATGAGCAGTTCTTC. Translation gives CASSTGPGNEQFF.

Comments on this clonotype: At one of its ends the junction is not consistent with the germline gene, which may arise from a read error. The chain uses TRBV4-1 and TRBJ1-1; maybe TRBD1 (5 bases). CDR1 and CDR2 (germline): MGHRA, YSYEKL. This CDR3 has 13 residues. The DNA of the CDR3 is TGCGCAAGCAGCCGCGCCAGGGAGAGTGAAGCTTTCTTT. It yields the protein CASSRARESEAFF.

The chain links TRBV5-1 to TRBJ2-3, with a tentative D call TRBD2 (6 bases). Trimming left V 6 bases short and J 6 bases short, with 20 bases between. This CDR3 contains 15 residues. CDR1 and CDR2 (germline): SGHRS, YFSETQ. The CDR3 region has the DNA TGCGCCAGCAAACGGGACCTTCCTGGGACTGATACGCAGTATTTT. It encodes CASKRDLPGTDTQYF.

The genes are TRBV11-2 and TRBJ2-5, with 11 bases that match TRBD2. The CDR3 has 17 residues. The V segment lost 2 bases and the J segment 7 bases; nucleotides outside the gene matches: 12. Germline V gene sequence: CDR1 SGHAT, CDR2 FQNNGV. The CDR3 protein is CASSLSPGLAAQRTQYF. The CDR3, as DNA: TGTGCCAGCAGCTTATCCCCGGGACTAGCGGCACAAAGGACCCAGTACTTC.

This clonotype was observed once. A read error is likely, as this CDR3 ends without the conserved phenylalanine or tryptophan. V gene TRBV11-1 combines with J gene TRBJ2-3; TRBD2 agrees at 7 bases. The V segment lost 4 bases and the J segment 4 bases; nucleotides outside the gene matches: 2. CDR3 length equals 13 residues. Germline lookup yields CDR1 SGHAT and CDR2 FQDESV (reference sequence). The CDR3 loop is CASSWAGADTQYL. The CDR3 coding sequence is TGTGCCAGCAGCTGGGCGGGGGCAGATACGCAGTATCTT.

With regard to this clonotype: Germline and junction disagree at one end, which may indicate a read error. This chain connects TRBV10-2 to TRBJ2-2; D remains unclear. CDR1 and CDR2 (germline): WSHSY, SAAADI. CDR3 length equals 14 residues. For the CDR3, the DNA is TGCGCCAGCAGTGAACATGGATACACCAGGGAGCTGTTTTTT. As protein: CASSEHGYTRELFF.